This T cell receptor (beta chain) is drawn from a study of CD8+CD57+ T cells in acquired aplastic anemia. Study background: Sorted CD4+ and CD8+ cells yielded DNA averaging around 3.5 ug.

Patients picked for sequencing had shown CD8+CD57+ cell expansion detected by flow cytometry. None of the patients had been given any therapy when their blood was sampled. Genomic DNA templated the TCR beta VDJ and CDR3 profiling. TCRdb fed the reads into MiXCR, producing one record per CDR3 protein. The table shows 450,000 to 600,000 distinct CDR3 sequences, with 25% to 40% occurring only once. V was trimmed by 6 bases and J by 4 bases, leaving 13 bases between them. Germline V gene lookup returns CDR1 ENHRY and CDR2 SYGVKD. This CDR3 has 14 residues. This clonotype was seen many times. The TCR sequence derives from a human donor with aplastic anemia. The sequencing input was sorted CD4+, CD8+, or CD8+CD57+ T cells (not recorded which) from PBMCs. The rearrangement uses TRBV10-3 and TRBJ1-5; no clear D gene. The CDR3 nucleotides are TGTGCCATCAGCTCGGATCCGCGGAATCAGCCCCAGCATTTT. It yields the protein CAISSDPRNQPQHF.